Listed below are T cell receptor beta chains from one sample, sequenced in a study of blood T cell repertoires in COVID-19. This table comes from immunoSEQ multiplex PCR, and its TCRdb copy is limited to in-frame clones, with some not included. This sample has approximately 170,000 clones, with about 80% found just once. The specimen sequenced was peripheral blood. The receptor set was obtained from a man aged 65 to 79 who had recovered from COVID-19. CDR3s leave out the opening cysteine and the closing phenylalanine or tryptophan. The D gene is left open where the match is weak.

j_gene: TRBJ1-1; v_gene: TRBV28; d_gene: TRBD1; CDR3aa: ASSLLQGELVTEAF
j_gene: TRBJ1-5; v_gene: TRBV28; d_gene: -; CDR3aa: ASSFFGTRSNQPQH
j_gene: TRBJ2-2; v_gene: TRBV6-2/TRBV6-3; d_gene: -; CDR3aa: ASSQGPVGRGELF
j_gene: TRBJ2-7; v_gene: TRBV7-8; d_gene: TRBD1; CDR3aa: ASSLVVDREPYEQY
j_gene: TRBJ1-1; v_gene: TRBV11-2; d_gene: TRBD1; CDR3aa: ASNPTGINTEAF
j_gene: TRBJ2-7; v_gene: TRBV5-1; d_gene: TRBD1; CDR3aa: ASSTGQGNYEQY
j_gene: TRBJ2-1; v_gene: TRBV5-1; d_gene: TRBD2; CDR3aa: ASRQTSGSSYNEQF
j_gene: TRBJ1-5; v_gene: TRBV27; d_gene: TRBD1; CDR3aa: ASRGTGSNQPQH
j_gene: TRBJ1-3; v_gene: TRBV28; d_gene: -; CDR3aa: ASSGTTGNTIY
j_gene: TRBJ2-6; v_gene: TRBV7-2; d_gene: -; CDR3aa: ATGSTGANVLT
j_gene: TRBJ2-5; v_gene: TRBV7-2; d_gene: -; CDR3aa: ASSFQGEETQY
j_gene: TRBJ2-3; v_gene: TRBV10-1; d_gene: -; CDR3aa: ASSESGSRSSTDTQY
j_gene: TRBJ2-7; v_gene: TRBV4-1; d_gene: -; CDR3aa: ASSQVSGSTYEQY
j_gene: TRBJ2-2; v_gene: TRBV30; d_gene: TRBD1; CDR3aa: ACRQGTNTGELF
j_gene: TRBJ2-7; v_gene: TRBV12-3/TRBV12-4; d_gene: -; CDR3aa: ASSLGLVYEQY
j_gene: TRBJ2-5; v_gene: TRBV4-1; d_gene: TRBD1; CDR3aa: ASSQPRRTGLQETQY
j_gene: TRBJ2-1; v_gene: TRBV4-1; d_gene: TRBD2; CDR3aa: ASSQTGTSGYNEQF
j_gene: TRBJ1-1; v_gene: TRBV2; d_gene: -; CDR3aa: ASSENPGFVTEAF
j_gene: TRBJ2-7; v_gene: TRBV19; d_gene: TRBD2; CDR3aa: ASSIAGSGSSEQY
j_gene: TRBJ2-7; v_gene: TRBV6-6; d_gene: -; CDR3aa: ASTPLSGTYEQY
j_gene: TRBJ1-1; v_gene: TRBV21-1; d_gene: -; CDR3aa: ASSKRTGPEAF
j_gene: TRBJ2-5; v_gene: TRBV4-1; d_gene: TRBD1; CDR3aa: ASSQGQTGGAETQY
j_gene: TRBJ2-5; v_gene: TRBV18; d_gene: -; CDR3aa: ASSTDYKETQY
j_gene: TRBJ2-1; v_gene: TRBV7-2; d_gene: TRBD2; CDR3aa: ASLEGTSPYNEQF
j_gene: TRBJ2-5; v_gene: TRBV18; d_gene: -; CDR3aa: ASSTSQKETQY
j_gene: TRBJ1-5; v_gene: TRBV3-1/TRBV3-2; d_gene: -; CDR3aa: ASSQGGASNQPQH
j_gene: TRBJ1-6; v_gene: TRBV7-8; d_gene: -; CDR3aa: ASSLTGTNNSPLH
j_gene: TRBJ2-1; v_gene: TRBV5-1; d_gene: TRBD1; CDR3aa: ASSGDRGWDEQF
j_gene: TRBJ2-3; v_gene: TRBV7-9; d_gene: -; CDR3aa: ASSSPEVGTDTQY
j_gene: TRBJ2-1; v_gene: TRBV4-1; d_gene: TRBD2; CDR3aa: ASSSEPGLASVNEQF
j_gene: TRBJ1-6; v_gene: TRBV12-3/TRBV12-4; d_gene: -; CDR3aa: ASSLGLNSPLH
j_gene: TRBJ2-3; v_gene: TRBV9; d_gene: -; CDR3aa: ASSVGQAVNTDTQY
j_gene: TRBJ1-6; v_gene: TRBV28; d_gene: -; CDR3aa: ATAGGVSPLH
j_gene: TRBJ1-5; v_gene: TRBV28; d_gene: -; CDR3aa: ASSLQLGNQPQH
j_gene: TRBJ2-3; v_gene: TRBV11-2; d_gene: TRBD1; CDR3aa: ASSPRDRPTDTQY
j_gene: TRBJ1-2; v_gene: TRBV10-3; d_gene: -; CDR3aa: AISGGDLDNYGYT
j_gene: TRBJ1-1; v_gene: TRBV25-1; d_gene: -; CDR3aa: ASSEAGRPLAF
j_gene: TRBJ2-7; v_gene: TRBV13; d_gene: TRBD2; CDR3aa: ASSTGTRGEQY
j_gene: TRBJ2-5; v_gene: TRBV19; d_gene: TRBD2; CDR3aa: ASSIVGRAQETQY
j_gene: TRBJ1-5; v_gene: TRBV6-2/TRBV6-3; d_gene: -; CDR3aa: ASSYPSQPQH
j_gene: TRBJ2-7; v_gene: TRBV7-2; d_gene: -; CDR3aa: ASVGGGAYEQY